The rows below give T cell receptor beta chains drawn from one sample of a study of regulatory T cells in long-lasting Graves disease. TCRdb recomputed calls from the multiplex PCR reads with MiXCR, one row per CDR3 protein. The sample has under 700,000 distinct CDR3 sequences, roughly 15% seen once; the top ten hold 20% to 30%. The sample was also reused in another study, on T cells in Graves' hyperthyroidism and ophthalmopathy.

Material: peripheral blood mononuclear cells (PBMCs), obtained at new diagnosis, from a patient treated with antithyroid drugs. The origin of the receptors is a woman aged 40-60 years with Graves disease. CDR3s include the opening cysteine and the closing phenylalanine or tryptophan. A D gene is named only where the DNA matches it firmly. The size of a clone is reported for some rows only, either as once, few or many, or as a class for expanded clones.

J gene	V gene	clone size	D gene	CDR3 DNA	CDR3 protein
TRBJ2-7	TRBV2	many	-	TGTGCCAGCAGCTTGCAGGGATCCTACGAGCAGTACTTC	CASSLQGSYEQYF
TRBJ1-1	TRBV7-9	few	-	TGTGCCAGCAGCTTAGGCGGCACTATCTTGAACACTGAAGCTTTCTTT	CASSLGGTILNTEAFF
TRBJ2-3	TRBV7-3	many	-	TGTGCCAGCAGCCCCGGACCCGCCACAGATACGCAGTATTTT	CASSPGPATDTQYF
TRBJ2-5	TRBV6-2/TRBV6-3	-	-	TGTGCCAGCAGCTACGCCGGAAGGGAGACCCAGTACTTC	CASSYAGRETQYF
TRBJ1-3	TRBV5-1	few	-	TGCGCCAGCAGCTTGGGGACGCCAAACACCATATATTTT	CASSLGTPNTIYF
TRBJ1-3	TRBV18	many	-	TGTGCCAGCTCACCAATGACGGATGGAAACACCATATATTTT	CASSPMTDGNTIYF
TRBJ1-2	TRBV6-1	many	-	TGTGCCAGCAGTAGTACAGAAATTAACTATGGCTACACCTTC	CASSSTEINYGYTF
TRBJ1-2	TRBV3-1	many	-	TGTGCCAGCAGCCAAAAGGCGGAAAACTATGGCTACACCTTC	CASSQKAENYGYTF
TRBJ2-1	TRBV10-3	-	-	TGTGCCGTCCGGAGGGGGGCCGGCTACAATGAGCAGTTCTTC	CAVRRGAGYNEQFF
TRBJ1-2	TRBV19	-	-	TGTGCCAGTAGTATAGGTACAGGAAGCAGCTACACCTTC	CASSIGTGSSYTF
TRBJ2-5	TRBV2	-	-	TGTGCCAGCAGTGCCCCGGGACGCAAAGAGACCCAGTACTTC	CASSAPGRKETQYF
TRBJ2-1	TRBV7-2	few	TRBD2	TGTGCCAGCAGCTTAAGACTAGCGGGGGGGGAGGAGCAGTTCTTC	CASSLRLAGGEEQFF
TRBJ2-2	TRBV12-3/TRBV12-4	-	-	TGTGCCAGCAGTACGGACTCCTCCGGGGAGCTGTTTTTT	CASSTDSSGELFF
TRBJ1-6	TRBV19	-	TRBD1	TGTGCCAGTAGTACCGGCAGCCCAGGGGGGACACCCCTCCACTTT	CASSTGSPGGTPLHF
TRBJ1-2	TRBV20-1	many	TRBD1	TGCAGTGCTCGACCCGGGACAGGGGGCGTCGTTAATGGCTACACCTTC	CSARPGTGGVVNGYTF
TRBJ2-7	TRBV20-1	few	-	TGCAGTGCTAGCGACCCCCCAGAGCAGTACTTC	CSASDPPEQYF
TRBJ2-5	TRBV2	few	-	TGTGCCAGCAGTGGAGAGGGGCGAGAGACCCAGTACTTC	CASSGEGRETQYF
TRBJ1-2	TRBV6-5	-	TRBD1	TGTGCCAGCAGTTACTCGTCTTGGGGACAGGGGGAGGGTTGGAACTATGGCTACACCTTC	CASSYSSWGQGEGWNYGYTF
TRBJ1-1	TRBV20-1	many	-	TGCAGTGCTAGCCGGTGGGTGGAAGCTTTCTTT	CSASRWVEAFF
TRBJ2-1	TRBV7-8	many	TRBD2	TGTGCCAGCAGCATAGCTACCGGGACTAGCGGGGTGGCTGAGCAGTTCTTC	CASSIATGTSGVAEQFF
TRBJ2-7	TRBV7-3	many	-	TGTGCCAGCAGCTTAATTGAGGGCTACGAGCAGTACTTC	CASSLIEGYEQYF
TRBJ2-1	TRBV7-9	many	-	TGTGCCAGCAGCTTAGGTGCAGGGTTCAGCAACAATGAGCAGTTCTTC	CASSLGAGFSNNEQFF
TRBJ2-5	TRBV30	many	-	TGTGCCTGGAGTGTGGGGCTAGCTGGTGAGACCCAGTACTTC	CAWSVGLAGETQYF
TRBJ1-2	TRBV30	many	TRBD1	TGTGCCTGGAAAGGGACAGGGGGCGGCTACACCTTC	CAWKGTGGGYTF
TRBJ2-1	TRBV10-1	-	TRBD1	TGCGCCAGCAGTGCCCGGGACAGGTCTTTCGGAAATGAGCAGTTCTTC	CASSARDRSFGNEQFF
TRBJ1-5	TRBV28	-	-	TGTGCCAGCAGTTTCCCCTACAGTGGGTCTAGCAATCAGCCCCAGCATTTT	CASSFPYSGSSNQPQHF
TRBJ1-1	TRBV10-1	-	TRBD1	TGCGCCAGCGGTGAGGGGACAGGGGGCGCAGAGACTGAAGCTTTCTTT	CASGEGTGGAETEAFF
TRBJ2-1	TRBV12-3/TRBV12-4	many	-	TGTGCCAGCAGTTTCCTGGGAGTCTCGTCGCACAATGAGCAGTTCTTC	CASSFLGVSSHNEQFF
TRBJ1-2	TRBV19	-	TRBD1	TGTGCCAGTAGTTCCGGGACAGGGGGCTCGCAAAACTATGGCTACACCTTC	CASSSGTGGSQNYGYTF
TRBJ2-5	TRBV7-9	few	TRBD2	TGTGCCAGCAGCTTAGGGACTAGCTTGGAGACCCAGTACTTC	CASSLGTSLETQYF
TRBJ2-2	TRBV3-1	many	-	TGTGCCAGCAGCCAAGTCGGAATCGGGGAGCTGTTTTTT	CASSQVGIGELFF
TRBJ2-1	TRBV2	many	TRBD1	TGTGCCAGCAGAGGCCGGGACAGTACTGACAATGAGCAGTTCTTC	CASRGRDSTDNEQFF
TRBJ1-6	TRBV28	many	TRBD1	TGTGCCAGCACCATTACAGGGGGCAGGTATAATTCACCCCTCCACTTT	CASTITGGRYNSPLHF
TRBJ1-1	TRBV20-1	many	-	TGCAGTGCTAGTTTGGAGTCTCGCCTTGAAGCTTTCTTT	CSASLESRLEAFF
TRBJ1-2	TRBV6-5	few	TRBD1	TGTGCCAGCAGTTACGGGACAGGGACCTTCTATGGCTACACCTTC	CASSYGTGTFYGYTF
TRBJ2-1	TRBV5-1	-	-	TGCGCCAGCAGCTTGGGGAACCAGCCGGGGGATGAGCAGTTCTTC	CASSLGNQPGDEQFF
TRBJ1-4	TRBV20-1	few	TRBD1	TGCAGTGCTAGAGGGGACAGAGATAATGAAAAACTGTTTTTT	CSARGDRDNEKLFF
TRBJ2-7	TRBV5-6	many	TRBD1	TGTGCCAGCAGCTTGAGACAGGGGTTCGACGAGCAGTACTTC	CASSLRQGFDEQYF
TRBJ1-2	TRBV5-1	few	TRBD1	TGCGCCAGCAGCTCAGGACAGGCGGACTATGGCTACACCTTC	CASSSGQADYGYTF
TRBJ1-4	TRBV11-2	few	-	TGTGCCAGCAGCCTGACTGACAGGGAAAAACTGTTTTTT	CASSLTDREKLFF
TRBJ1-2	TRBV20-1	many	TRBD1	TGCAGTGCCCAGACGACAGGGGCTGGCTATGGCTACACCTTC	CSAQTTGAGYGYTF
TRBJ2-7	TRBV2	few	TRBD2	TGTGCCAGCAGTAAGGGACTAGCGGGTGAATCCTACGAGCAGTACTTC	CASSKGLAGESYEQYF
TRBJ2-7	TRBV5-1	few	-	TGCGCCAGCAAGAGGGGCGGGGTCCGGGATGAGCAGTACTTC	CASKRGGVRDEQYF
TRBJ2-1	TRBV12-3/TRBV12-4	many	-	TGTGCCAGCAGTTTTGGGGGTACCACCTACAATGAGCAGTTCTTC	CASSFGGTTYNEQFF
TRBJ1-2	TRBV28	many	TRBD1	TGTGCCAGCAGCCACGGACAGGGGTTTTATGGCTACACCTTC	CASSHGQGFYGYTF
TRBJ1-2	TRBV20-1	many	TRBD1	TGCAGTGCCACAGGGGCTAATGTATATGGCTACACCTTC	CSATGANVYGYTF
TRBJ1-1	TRBV4-2	-	TRBD1	TGTGCCAGCAGCCAAGATTTTCCGGACAGGCTCAGGGCTGAAGCTTTCTTT	CASSQDFPDRLRAEAFF
TRBJ2-4	TRBV11-2	many	TRBD2	TGTGCCAGCAGCTTATGGGCCCTAGCGGACATTCAGTACTTC	CASSLWALADIQYF
TRBJ1-1	TRBV6-1	many	-	TGTGCCAGCAGTGACAGGACGACGACTTTCTTT	CASSDRTTTFF
TRBJ2-7	TRBV12-3/TRBV12-4	many	-	TGTGCCAGCAGTTTAGCGGGAGCGGCGGCGACCTACGAGCAGTACTTC	CASSLAGAAATYEQYF
TRBJ1-5	TRBV6-1	few	TRBD1	TGTGCCAGCAGTGAGTTCAGGGGGGATCAGCCCCAGCATTTT	CASSEFRGDQPQHF
TRBJ1-4	TRBV6-1	many	TRBD1	TGTGCCAGCAGTGACGAATCTCGGACAGGTTTTGAAAAACTGTTTTTT	CASSDESRTGFEKLFF
TRBJ2-7	TRBV7-9	many	-	TGTGCCAGCAGCTTAGAGGGGGGGGGACCCTACGAGCAGTACTTC	CASSLEGGGPYEQYF
TRBJ1-1	TRBV2	many	TRBD1	TGTGCCATCCCGACAGGGCAGAACACTGAAGCTTTCTTT	CAIPTGQNTEAFF
TRBJ2-3	TRBV20-1	many	-	TGCAGTGCCCCGGCGGGCCCCACAGATACGCAGTATTTT	CSAPAGPTDTQYF
TRBJ1-2	TRBV2	many	-	TGTGCCAGCAGTGAAGGACAGCTCTATGGCTACACCTTC	CASSEGQLYGYTF
TRBJ1-5	TRBV12-3/TRBV12-4	many	-	TGTGCCAGCAGTTCCGCTTCTCAGCCCCAGCATTTT	CASSSASQPQHF
TRBJ1-1	TRBV12-3/TRBV12-4	-	-	TGTGCCAGCAGTTATAGGGCTCTGCCGAACACTGAAGCTTTCTTT	CASSYRALPNTEAFF
TRBJ2-7	TRBV6-5	-	TRBD1	TGTGCCAGCAGTTACTCGAAAAGGGCGCGACAGGGGGCTTACGAGCAGTACTTC	CASSYSKRARQGAYEQYF